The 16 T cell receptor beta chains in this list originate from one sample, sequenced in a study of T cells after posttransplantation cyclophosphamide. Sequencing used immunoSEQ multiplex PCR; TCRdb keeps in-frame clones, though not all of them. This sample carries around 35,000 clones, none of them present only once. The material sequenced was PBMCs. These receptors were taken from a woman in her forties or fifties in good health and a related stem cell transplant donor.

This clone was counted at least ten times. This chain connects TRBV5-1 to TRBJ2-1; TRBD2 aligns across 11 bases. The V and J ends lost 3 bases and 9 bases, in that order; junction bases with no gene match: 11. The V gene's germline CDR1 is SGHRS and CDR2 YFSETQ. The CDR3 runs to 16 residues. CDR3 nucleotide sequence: TGCGCCAGCAGCTGGGCTTTAGCGGGAGGGCCCGGTGAGCAGTTCTTC. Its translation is CASSWALAGGPGEQFF.

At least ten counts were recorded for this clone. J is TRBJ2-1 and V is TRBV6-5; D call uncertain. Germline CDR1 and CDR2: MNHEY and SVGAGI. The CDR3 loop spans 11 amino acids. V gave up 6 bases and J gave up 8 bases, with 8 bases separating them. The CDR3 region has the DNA TGTGCCAGCAGCCGCGCGGATGAGCAGTTCTTC. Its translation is CASSRADEQFF.

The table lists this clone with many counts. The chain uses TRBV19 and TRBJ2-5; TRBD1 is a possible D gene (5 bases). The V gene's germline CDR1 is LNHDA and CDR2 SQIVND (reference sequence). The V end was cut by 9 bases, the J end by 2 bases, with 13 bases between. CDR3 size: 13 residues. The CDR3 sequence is CASGQNRQETQYF. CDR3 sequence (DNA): TGTGCCAGCGGACAAAACCGGCAAGAGACCCAGTACTTC.

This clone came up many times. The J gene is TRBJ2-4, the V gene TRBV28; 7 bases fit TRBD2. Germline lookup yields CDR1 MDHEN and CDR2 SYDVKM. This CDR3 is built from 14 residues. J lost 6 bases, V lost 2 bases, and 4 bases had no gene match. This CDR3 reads CASSLAGVRNIQYF. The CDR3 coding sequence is TGTGCCAGCAGTTTAGCGGGAGTGAGAAACATTCAGTACTTC.

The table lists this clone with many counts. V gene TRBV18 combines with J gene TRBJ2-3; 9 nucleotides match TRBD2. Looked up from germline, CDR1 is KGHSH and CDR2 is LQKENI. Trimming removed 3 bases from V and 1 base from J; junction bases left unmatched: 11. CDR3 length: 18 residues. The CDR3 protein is CASSPSGRPLAGTDTQYF. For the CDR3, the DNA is TGTGCCAGCTCACCTAGCGGGAGACCCCTGGCTGGCACAGATACGCAGTATTTT.

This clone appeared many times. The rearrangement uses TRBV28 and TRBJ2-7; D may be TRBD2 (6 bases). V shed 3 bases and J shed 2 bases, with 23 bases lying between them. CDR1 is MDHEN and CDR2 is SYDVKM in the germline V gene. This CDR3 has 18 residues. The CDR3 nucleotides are TGTGCCAGCAGTTTTTTGGGACTCTCGAACAGGCAGACCTACGAGCAGTACTTC. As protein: CASSFLGLSNRQTYEQYF.

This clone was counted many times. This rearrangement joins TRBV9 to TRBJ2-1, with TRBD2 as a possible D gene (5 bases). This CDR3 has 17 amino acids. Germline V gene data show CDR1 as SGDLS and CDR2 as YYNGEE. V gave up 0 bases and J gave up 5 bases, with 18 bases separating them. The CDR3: CASSVARSAGTNNEQFF. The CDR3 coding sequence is TGTGCCAGCAGCGTAGCCCGCTCGGCGGGTACTAACAATGAGCAGTTCTTC.

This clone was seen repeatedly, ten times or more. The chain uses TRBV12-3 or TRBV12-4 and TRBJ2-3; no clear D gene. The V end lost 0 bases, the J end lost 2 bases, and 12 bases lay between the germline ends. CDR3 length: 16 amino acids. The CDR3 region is CASSLALYSLTDTQYF. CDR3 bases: TGTGCCAGCAGTTTAGCTCTCTACAGCCTCACAGATACGCAGTATTTT.

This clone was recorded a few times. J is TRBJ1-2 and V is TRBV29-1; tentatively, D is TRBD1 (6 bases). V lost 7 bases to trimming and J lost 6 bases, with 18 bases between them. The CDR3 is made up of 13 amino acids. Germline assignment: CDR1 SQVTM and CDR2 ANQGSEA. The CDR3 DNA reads TGCAGCGACTACCCCTGGGGGGGCCATGGCTACACCTTC. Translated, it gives CSDYPWGGHGYTF.

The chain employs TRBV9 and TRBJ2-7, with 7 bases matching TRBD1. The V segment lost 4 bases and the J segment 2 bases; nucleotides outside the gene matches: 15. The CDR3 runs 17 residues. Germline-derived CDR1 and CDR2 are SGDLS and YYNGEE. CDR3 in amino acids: CASSQPPRGHSTYEQYF. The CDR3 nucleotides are TGTGCCAGCAGCCAGCCCCCTAGGGGGCATTCTACCTACGAGCAGTACTTC.

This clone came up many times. This chain's CDR3 is CASSFSSHTGELFF. In DNA form, the CDR3 reads TGCGCCAGCAGCTTTTCTAGCCATACCGGGGAGCTGTTTTTT. The gene calls are TRBV5-1 and TRBJ2-2, with a weak D call TRBD2 (5 bases). With 2 bases removed from V and 5 bases from J, the gap between germline ends came to 10 bases. Germline CDR1 is SGHRS and CDR2 is YFSETQ. This CDR3 contains 14 residues.

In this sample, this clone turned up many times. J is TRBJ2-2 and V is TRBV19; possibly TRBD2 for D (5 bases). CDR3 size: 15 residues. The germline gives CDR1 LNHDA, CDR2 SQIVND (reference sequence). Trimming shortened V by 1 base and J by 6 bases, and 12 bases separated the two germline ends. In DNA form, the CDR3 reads TGTGCCAGTAGTATAGGCAGCGGCGCCCCCGGGGAGCTGTTTTTT. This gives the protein CASSIGSGAPGELFF.

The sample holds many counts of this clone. This CDR3 reads CASSRNRGQETQYF. The CDR3 bases are TGTGCCAGCAGTCGAAACAGGGGCCAAGAGACCCAGTACTTC. This sequence joins TRBV27 and TRBJ2-5, with 7 bases that match TRBD1. V lost 5 bases to trimming and J lost 1 base; unmatched junction nucleotides: 4. Germline values: CDR1 MNHEY, CDR2 SMNVEV (reference sequence). This CDR3 region has 14 residues.

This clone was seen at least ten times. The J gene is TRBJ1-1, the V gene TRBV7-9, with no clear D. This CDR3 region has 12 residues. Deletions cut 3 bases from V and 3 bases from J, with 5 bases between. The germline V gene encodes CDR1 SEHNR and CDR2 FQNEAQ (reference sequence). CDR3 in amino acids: CASSFGDTEAFF. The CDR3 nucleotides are TGTGCCAGCAGCTTCGGGGACACTGAAGCTTTCTTT.

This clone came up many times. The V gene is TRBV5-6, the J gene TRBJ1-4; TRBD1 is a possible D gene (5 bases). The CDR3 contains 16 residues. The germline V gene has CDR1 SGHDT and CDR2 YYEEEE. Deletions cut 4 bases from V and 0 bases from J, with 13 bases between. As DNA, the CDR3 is TGTGCCAGCAGCCGGACACCAACCACAACTAATGAAAAACTGTTTTTT. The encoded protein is CASSRTPTTTNEKLFF.

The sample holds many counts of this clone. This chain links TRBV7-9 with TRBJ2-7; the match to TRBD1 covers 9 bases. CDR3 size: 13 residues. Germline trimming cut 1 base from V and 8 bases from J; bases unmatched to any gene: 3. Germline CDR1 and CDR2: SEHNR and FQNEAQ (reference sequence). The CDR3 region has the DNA TGTGCCAGCAGCTTAGGGGGGACAGGGCAGCAGTACTTC. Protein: CASSLGGTGQQYF.